This T cell receptor (beta chain) emerged from a study of blood T cell repertoires in COVID-19 (TCRdb year 2020). As for the study more broadly: The collaborator samples originated in the United States, Italy and Spain and spanned the acute and convalescent phases of COVID-19. The samples were drawn from the first 160 participants of the ongoing ImmuneRACE study and from 1,254 subjects provided by 6 global collaborators. The repertoires were made available in a free public database intended to serve as a resource for research on the immune response to SARS-CoV-2. The prospective study material was composed of cDNA or gDNA derived from T cells, B-cell-depleted T cells, or PBMCs. Where available, HLA class I and class II types were obtained from metadata supplied by the sample provider rather than from assay-based typing. Nearly every sample came with metadata listing a de-identified subject ID, COVID-19 status, age in years and sex. Subjects who had been exposed to COVID-19, were actively infected with it, or had recovered from it provided the deeply sampled blood TCRbeta repertoires that made up the dataset.

V gives up 4 bases and J gives up 4 bases, and the segment between their germline ends measures 13 bases. Reading from cysteine to phenylalanine, the CDR3 counts 15 amino acids. The retained sequence is limited to the CDR3, 45 bases, with the frame set at the first base. Per the germline V gene (reference sequence), LNHDA is the CDR1 and SQIVND is the CDR2. On this clone itself: What antigen it recognizes has not been identified. Base quality data are lacking; no much larger clone is found one base away.

Points the paper makes about the study in general: How much clinical and demographic metadata was included differed by source and by participant, and the metadata was provided uncurated.

The immunoSEQ Assay, a bias-controlled multiplex PCR, was used to amplify TCRbeta CDR3 regions from genomic DNA. Per the original workflow: Nucleated cell counts per sample were estimated from amplification of reference gene primers within the assay. To quantify the absolute abundance of each unique TCRbeta CDR3 rearrangement, sequence reads were collapsed and filtered. Productive Simpson clonality was computed per sample as the square root of Simpson's diversity index over productive rearrangements. The clones in this table, taken by TCRdb from immuneACCESS, are in-frame only. Not every clone is retained; where verified, under half of the shortfall comes from an unresolved V gene, and the cause of the rest is unknown. V, J and clone size are taken as reported in that table, and D and trimming were inferred from the DNA itself. A total of 120,000 to 150,000 clones appear in this sample, about nine tenths of them only once. The ten most abundant clones make up more than 9.5% of the sample.

Whole blood was collected in K2EDTA tubes by collaborating institutions according to the institutions' own protocols. For TCRbeta analysis, collaborators shipped samples as frozen whole blood, isolated PBMCs, or DNA extracted from either of those sample types. The material sequenced was peripheral blood. The receptor's source is a woman over 75 with acute or convalescent COVID-19. In this chain, TRBV19 is recombined with TRBJ1-4, with a tentative D gene TRBD1 over 6 matching bases. CDR3 loop: CASSTWGRGNEKLFF. The DNA is as follows: TGTGCCAGTAGTACCTGGGGGCGCGGTAATGAAAAACTGTTTTTT.